The sequence of this T cell receptor beta chain was determined in a study of cytomegalovirus exposure and HLA in healthy donors (TCRdb year 2017). Background for the entire study: An earlier analysis of several hundred of the donors reported about 300 Gb of sequence data and around 120 million unique TCR beta sequences obtained from about 179 million T cells. An early release covering roughly 640 HLA-typed donors comprised 250 to 350 gigabases of sequencing data and tens of millions of unique TCR sequences. Among the roughly 410 genotyped donors, around 81% belonged to the genetic ancestry cluster associated with self-reported Caucasian donors. The study aimed to test whether signatures of past pathogen exposure could be identified by cataloging public T cell receptors. The study profiled the T cell repertoires of some 610 subjects by immunosequencing and related them to cytomegalovirus serostatus. A separate validation cohort of over a hundred different subjects was used in addition to the roughly 670-subject first cohort. High-throughput TCR immunosequencing, statistical association of individual TCRs with disease status, and machine learning were combined to predict cytomegalovirus infection status. In a later analysis, previously published TCR beta repertoires from some 640 donors were re-analyzed and high-resolution HLA genotyping was added so that TCR occurrence patterns could be studied. Rather than using new phenotypic data, the later analysis identified candidate immune exposures from TCR beta sequences and from how often those sequences occurred across donors. To decide whether each TCR beta V gene segment behaved as functional or pseudogenic, an earlier analysis of nearly 600 of the donors relied on high-throughput TCR beta sequencing. Donor age, sex, ethnicity and CMV serostatus were compiled together with the repertoire data. In a later genetic analysis, genome-wide SNP genotypes for about 65% of the roughly 700 donors were used, and that subset was treated as a discovery cohort. All discovery cohort repertoires had been generated using a single sequencing platform. Both class I and class II loci were covered by HLA typing, at four-digit resolution. Typing coverage differed by locus: A, B, C, DRB1 and DQB1 were typed in roughly 620-640 donors, DQA1 in 522, DPA1 in 606, and DPB1 in 472. Four or five DR-DQ haplotypes were treated as single units for association and clustering because of strong linkage in the cohort. Across under 500 genotyped donors of the cohort, an average of approximately 220,000 unique TCR beta nucleotide sequences per donor were sequenced, and 15% to 20% of those sequences were non-productive. Study-level results and caveats: According to a later genetic analysis, donors in an Asian-associated ancestry cluster had fewer N-insertions in productive TCRs than the approximately 670-donor mean. A further reported finding was that TCR beta sequences accurately predicted the HLA-A and HLA-B alleles for most subjects in the first cohort. Cytomegalovirus status was reported to be diagnosed by the classifier with high specificity and sensitivity in both the original and validation cohorts. A later analysis reported that several top co-occurrence clusters appeared linked to parvovirus B19, influenza, CMV and Epstein-Barr virus. Most TCR sequences were seen in very few donors, while some public TCRs were found in many individuals. A total of 150 to 200 TCR beta chains were listed by the study as associated with cytomegalovirus. At a false discovery rate of 0.05, a later analysis linked under 20,000 TCR beta sequences to specific HLA alleles. In a later analysis, the rate of TCR association differed among HLA loci, with DRB1 alleles having the most associated TCRs and HLA-C alleles having the fewest. In this cohort, only TCR beta chains were sequenced, and detectable features were limited by the absence of alpha or paired-chain data. The earlier analysis of fewer than 750 of the donors excluded some 16 rarely observed V segments, including chromosome 9 orphons, because counts were too low. HLA typing was unavailable for some donors at each locus, so association tests used only the typed subset. A cluster of highly shared sequence variants was judged likely to represent a technical artifact of the sequencing pipeline. V-gene and J-gene trimming of TCR beta chains was associated with a missense DCLRE1C variant in a later genetic analysis, and the association was replicated in an independent cohort. Compared with equally common non-associated chains, HLA-associated TCR beta chains in a later analysis were more clonally expanded and had lower generation probabilities. The authors suggested that the approach could potentially be extended to other disease states and immunological phenotypes. In vitro tests confirmed that a few of the cytomegalovirus-associated TCR beta chains recognize cytomegalovirus antigens. Strong co-occurrence of HLA alleles, especially DR and DQ, made assigning TCR associations to individual alleles difficult. For the cohort, immune exposure information was limited to CMV serostatus. In a later analysis, most CMV-associated TCR beta chains were found to appear HLA-restricted, with HLA associations seemingly driven largely by CMV exposure. Linkage disequilibrium might explain the correlated functional status among segregating V segments, but an unknown experimental factor could not be excluded. Roughly uniform sequencing depth across donors was assumed in presence/absence analyses, although this assumption may not hold. Because the 87-base-pair reads could not distinguish some IMGT-functional V segments, including TRBV6-2 and TRBV6-3, those segments were excluded. An earlier analysis of approximately 540 of the donors showed that most TCR beta V segments appeared in productive rearrangements either about 87% or about 30% of the time, which broadly matched IMGT annotations.

V ends up 4 bases short and J 5 bases short, with an unmatched junction base count of 3. The CDR3, from cysteine to phenylalanine, totals 15 residues. Just the 45-base CDR3 DNA is kept, in frame starting at base 1. Based on the germline V gene, the CDR1 and CDR2 sequences are SGHVS and FQNEAQ. A note on this clone: Its antigen remains unidentified. It has no much larger one-base neighbor in the sample; base qualities were not kept.

Library construction relied on the immunoSEQ multiplex PCR assay. For the multiplex PCR, a mixture combining 60 forward primers for TCR Vbeta segments and 13 reverse primers for TCR Jbeta segments was used. The CDR3 region of rearranged TCR beta genes was amplified from genomic DNA with a multiplex PCR assay. Amplified TCR beta libraries were sequenced as 87-base-pair reads on the Illumina HiSeq System. The paper's data handling went like this. A later analysis tallied tens of millions of unique TCR beta chains across the approximately 670 repertoires, and roughly 11 million of those chains were shared by two or more donors. Raw reads were error-corrected and collapsed into unique sequences by a nearest-neighbor algorithm in which closely related sequences were merged to remove PCR and sequencing errors. CDR3 sequences were aligned to IMGT reference sequences to assign V, D and J gene segments. Each retained sequence needed at least a six-nucleotide match to both a V gene segment and a J gene segment. Rearrangements were called productive when the CDR3 lacked stop codons and stayed in frame with V and J; all others were non-productive. Following IMGT convention, CDR3 was defined as the stretch from the second conserved V-encoded cysteine to the conserved J-encoded phenylalanine. The earlier analysis of about 500 of the donors excluded sequences that lacked an unambiguous match to a single V gene segment. An earlier analysis of 450 to 650 of the donors called V segments functional above 56.7% productive rearrangements and segregating when the between-donor standard deviation exceeded 5%. A statistical classification framework was built to diagnose cytomegalovirus status from the catalog of TCR beta chain sequences. V and J gene assignment, in a later analysis, came from comparing TCR nucleotide sequences with IMGT/GENE-DB human TR gene sequences. In a later analysis, CDR3 sequences and most-parsimonious VDJ recombination scenarios were assigned using the TCRdist pipeline. In a later analysis, each TCR beta chain was defined by its CDR3 amino acid sequence together with its V-gene family, and reads without a unique V-gene family were excluded. To address suspected cross-contamination and a sequencing artifact, a later analysis removed approximately 600 highly shared, low-generation-probability nucleotide sequences. In a later analysis, a clonal expansion index for each public chain was calculated from normalized within-repertoire ranks of inferred template counts. A later analysis computed generation probabilities with a VDJ recombination model fitted to out-of-frame rearrangements, and checked the results against IGoR. Hypergeometric tests were used in a later analysis to score TCR-TCR, TCR-HLA and TCR-CMV co-occurrence, with a repertoire-size bias correction applied to the TCR pairs. In a later analysis, false discovery rates were estimated by permuting HLA or CMV assignments 20 times. In a later analysis, co-occurring TCRs were grouped using DBSCAN, and TCRdist sequence similarity was added for clustering within HLA-allele-positive subsets. Repertoires with fewer than 30,000 or more than 120,000 public chains were left out of co-occurrence clustering, as were about 5 repertoires with anomalous nucleotide sharing. Held by TCRdb, this immuneACCESS table contains in-frame sequences only and omits some clones. Under half of the omission traces to an unresolved V gene where checked; the cause of the rest is unknown. V and J calls and clone size are as listed in that table; D and trimming were resolved from the DNA. The sample includes around 150,000 clones, with roughly 80% observed a single time. Roughly 4% of the sample is taken by the ten largest.

The cohort was made up of approximately 670 healthy bone marrow donors. At the time of sampling, every cohort member was nominally healthy, though immune exposures that went unrecorded were likely present. The donor was CMV seropositive and was included in the group of some 290 seropositive cohort members. Each donor provided a peripheral blood sample, and peripheral blood mononuclear cells were used for TCR beta sequencing. Genomic DNA extraction from the blood cell samples was performed with the Qiagen DNeasy Blood Extraction Kit. Sequences were obtained from PBMCs. The TCR originated in a woman in her thirties or forties in good health and CMV-seropositive. The chain joins TRBV7-8 to TRBJ2-1; TRBD2 matches 12 bases in the middle. The sequenced DNA: TGTGCCAGCAGCTCTACTAGCGGGGGGCACAATGAGCAGTTCTTC. It translates as CASSSTSGGHNEQFF.